This section outlines one TCR beta chain sequence together with its context. Its antigen is unknown. TCRdb fed the reads into MiXCR, producing one record per CDR3 protein. Among fewer than 30,000 distinct CDR3 sequences listed, under 20% were seen once. The data originate from a study of T cell repertoires in cytomegalovirus infection. Germline V lookup: CDR1 MNHEY, CDR2 SVGAGI. The V gene lost 8 bases and the J gene lost 2 bases, with 19 bases spanning the gap. The CDR3 is 16 amino acids. This rearrangement joins TRBV6-5 to TRBJ2-1, with D maybe TRBD2 (5 bases). The clonotype comes from a human donor in good health (CMV status not recorded). Some clones in this sample may be carry-over from other donors' samples. Sequencing was performed on CD8+ T cells from cultured PBMCs, taken from culture after CMV antigen stimulation. The CDR3 bases are TGTGCCAGCTCGGAGGCTCTATCCTCTCCCTACAATGAGCAGTTCTTC. It specifies CASSEALSSPYNEQFF.